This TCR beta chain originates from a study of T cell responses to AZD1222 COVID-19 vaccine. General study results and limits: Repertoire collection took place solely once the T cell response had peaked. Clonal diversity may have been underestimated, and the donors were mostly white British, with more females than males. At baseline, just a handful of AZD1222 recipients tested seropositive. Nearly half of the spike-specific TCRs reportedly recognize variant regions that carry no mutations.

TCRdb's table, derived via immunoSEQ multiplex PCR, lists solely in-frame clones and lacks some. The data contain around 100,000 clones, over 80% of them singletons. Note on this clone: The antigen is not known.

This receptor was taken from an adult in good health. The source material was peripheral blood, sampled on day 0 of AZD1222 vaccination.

CDR3 amino acids: CASSLPGGATGELFF. The CDR3 DNA follows: TGTGCCAGCAGCCTCCCTGGCGGAGCTACCGGGGAGCTGTTTTTT. The genes are TRBV5-4 and TRBJ2-2; unclear D gene. Germline V gene data show CDR1 as SGHNT and CDR2 as YYREEE (reference sequence). V lost 4 bases, J lost 5 bases, and 15 bases lay in between. The CDR3 totals 15 residues.